This paragraph covers one T cell receptor beta chain sequence. The target antigen is unknown. This CDR3 spans 15 amino acids. V was trimmed by 1 base and J by 6 bases, leaving 15 bases between them. CDR1 and CDR2 from the germline V gene are MNHEY and SMNVEV (reference sequence). CD8 cells regarded as naive lacked CD45RO, were positively chosen for CCR7, and omitted terminally differentiated effector memory CD45RA+ cells. Data came from immunoSEQ multiplex PCR; TCRdb stores just in-frame clones and leaves some out. Here the sample spans under 1 million clones, around 92% being singletons. The sample is drawn from a study of shared clonotypes between healthy human individuals. Study results and caveats: Few donors limited the genetic and exposure-history diversity represented. Naive CD4 clonotypes were shared across a few donors at about 5%.

What was sequenced was naive CD8+ T cells sorted from blood. V and J are TRBV27 and TRBJ2-5; no firm D call. This clonotype originated in a man aged 25 to 40 in good health. The CDR3 DNA sequence: TGTGCCAGCAGTTTATTTCCCGGAGACCCAAAGACCCAGTACTTC. As protein: CASSLFPGDPKTQYF.